This TCR beta chain was identified in a study of response to subunit inactivated influenza vaccine. Study conclusions and caveats: Each seasonal influenza vaccination recruits few new T cells, the authors suggested.

Germline CDR1 is KGHDR and CDR2 is SFDVKD. The ends were cut back, 9 bases at V and 8 bases at J, with 10 bases in the middle. The CDR3 is made up of 11 amino acids. In TCRdb, the RT-PCR reads were re-called with MiXCR into one record per CDR3 protein. Seen here are around 520,000 distinct CDR3 sequences, 25% observed once, and the top ten hold under 2.5%. As regards this clonotype: Its antigen is still unknown.

The input for sequencing was CD4+ T cells sorted from PBMCs, taken more than 4 days after vaccination. V and J are TRBV24-1 and TRBJ2-1, with D perhaps matching TRBD1 (5 bases). This receptor was identified in a man aged 45-65 years who received an inactivated influenza vaccine. The CDR3 nucleotides read TGTGCCACCGCTGACAGATATGAGCAGTTCTTC. This gives the protein CATADRYEQFF.